This T cell receptor (beta chain) derives from a study of beta chain features in type 1 diabetes. Of note for this clone: Its antigen is undetermined.

cDNA synthesis used the whole RNA isolate, giving expressed TCRB sequences. Clones were read by immunoSEQ multiplex PCR, and TCRdb kept only the in-frame ones, dropping some. In the table there are a few hundred thousand clones, more than 11% of which are singletons. CDR3 length: 16 amino acids. Trimming stripped 4 bases from V and 2 bases from J, with 15 bases between. Looked up from germline, CDR1 is SGHTS and CDR2 is YDEGEE. Study-level points and caveats: Type 1 diabetes patients showed a moderate but significant shortening of TCRB CDR3s in all four CD4+ subsets. Naive, central memory and regulatory TCRB repertoires appeared more similar among patients than healthy donors.

The clonotype originates from a man younger than 40 with type 1 diabetes. Sequencing was done on a sample of naive CD4+ T cells from blood. The chain employs TRBV5-8 and TRBJ2-2, with D maybe TRBD2 (6 bases). DNA for the CDR3: TGTGCCAGCAGCCCGGCTCGGGGACTCAACACCGGGGAGCTGTTTTTT. Its translation: CASSPARGLNTGELFF.